This T cell receptor (beta chain) was identified in a study of human T cells and chemical hapten exposure. About the study: The patch tests put 0.01% DPC on the skin of the upper back and were read 6 days later. Study results and limitations: Those TCRs sitting above 1 in 1000 frequency stayed the same with DPC sensitization. Alopecia in all donors means immunity may differ from healthy individuals.

Regarding this clonotype: Its antigen is as yet unknown.

As to time point: patch test 2, 6 weeks after DPC sensitization. The treatment is: therapeutic diphenylcyclopropenone sensitization with weekly scalp DPC. Each CDR3 protein gets one entry after TCRdb re-called the RACE reads with MiXCR. Here the sample spans roughly 96,000 distinct CDR3 sequences, about 9.3% being singletons. Germline V gene lookup returns CDR1 SGDLS and CDR2 YYNGEE. There are 14 residues in the CDR3. Trimming cost V 5 bases and J 4 bases, with 12 bases left between them. This sequence was found in a woman aged 40 to 50 with alopecia areata. Some clones in this sample may be carry-over from other donors' samples. J is TRBJ2-2 and V is TRBV9; D not resolved. This material consisted of whole blood, taken in connection with sensitization to the hapten diphenylcyclopropenone (DPC). The CDR3 loop reads CASRASASTGELFF. The CDR3 region has the DNA TGTGCCAGCAGAGCTAGTGCGAGCACCGGGGAGCTGTTTTTT. Filled out from reference TRBV9 and TRBJ2-2, the complete variable domain reads DSGVTQTPKHLITATGQRVTLRCSPRSGDLSVYWYQQSLDQGLQFLIQYYNGEERAKGNILERFSAQQFPDLHSELNLSSLELGDSALYFCASRASASTGELFFGEGSRLTVL.